The rows below give T cell receptor beta chains drawn from one sample of a study of T cell responses to AZD1222 COVID-19 vaccine. The data were produced by immunoSEQ multiplex PCR, yet TCRdb's version contains in-frame clones alone and is incomplete. The repertoire holds over 85,000 clones, 84% seen once, with more than 13% in the top ten. This material consisted of peripheral blood, taken 28 days after the second AZD1222 dose. Source of these receptors: an adult who received the AZD1222 COVID-19 vaccine. Both conserved end residues are part of each CDR3. A D gene is named only where the DNA matches it firmly. The size entry is marked missing in some rows and otherwise reads once, few, many or a size class.

CDR3 DNA: TGTGCCAGCAGCTCTCGGACAGACTACGAGCAGTACTTC; CDR3 protein: CASSSRTDYEQYF; D gene: -; V gene: TRBV6-1; clone size: -; J gene: TRBJ2-7
CDR3 DNA: TGTGCCAGCAGGTCTGGATCGGGGTATGGGCAGTACTTC; CDR3 protein: CASRSGSGYGQYF; D gene: -; V gene: TRBV12-3/TRBV12-4; clone size: -; J gene: TRBJ2-7
CDR3 DNA: TGTGCCAGCAGCTTATTAGTCGGGGGGAACTACGAGCAGTACTTC; CDR3 protein: CASSLLVGGNYEQYF; D gene: TRBD2; V gene: TRBV11-2; clone size: -; J gene: TRBJ2-7
CDR3 DNA: TGTGCCAGCAGCAAGGGACCCGAGGGACAGATGAACACTGAAGCTTTCTTT; CDR3 protein: CASSKGPEGQMNTEAFF; D gene: TRBD1; V gene: TRBV5-6; clone size: once; J gene: TRBJ1-1
CDR3 DNA: TGCGCCAGCAGCCAAGAGGGGCTAGCGGGGGATCAGTTCTTC; CDR3 protein: CASSQEGLAGDQFF; D gene: TRBD2; V gene: TRBV4-3; clone size: -; J gene: TRBJ2-1
CDR3 DNA: TGTGCCATCAGCGAACAGGGGGCGCAGACTGAAGCTTTCTTT; CDR3 protein: CAISEQGAQTEAFF; D gene: TRBD1; V gene: TRBV10-3; clone size: -; J gene: TRBJ1-1
CDR3 DNA: TGTGCCAGCAGCTTGTGGGTAGCGGGAGCGGGCGAGCAGTACTTC; CDR3 protein: CASSLWVAGAGEQYF; D gene: TRBD2; V gene: TRBV5-4; clone size: -; J gene: TRBJ2-7
CDR3 DNA: TGTGCCAGCAGCCGACGGGGCGTAGAAGCTTTCTTT; CDR3 protein: CASSRRGVEAFF; D gene: -; V gene: TRBV12-3/TRBV12-4; clone size: -; J gene: TRBJ1-1
CDR3 DNA: TGCGCCAGCAGTCAATATGGAAAGATTACTAGCGGGACAAGTCTGGACGAGCAGTACTTC; CDR3 protein: CASSQYGKITSGTSLDEQYF; D gene: TRBD2; V gene: TRBV23-1; clone size: -; J gene: TRBJ2-7
CDR3 DNA: TGTGCCAGCTCTATACAGGGGCTTCCAACCCATTCACCCCTCCACTTT; CDR3 protein: CASSIQGLPTHSPLHF; D gene: TRBD1; V gene: TRBV18; clone size: once; J gene: TRBJ1-6
CDR3 DNA: TGTGCCAGCAGCTTAGGATTAGGAACAGCGAGAACCTACGAGCAGTACTTC; CDR3 protein: CASSLGLGTARTYEQYF; D gene: -; V gene: TRBV7-2; clone size: -; J gene: TRBJ2-7
CDR3 DNA: TGTGCCAGTAGTATGGGCGCAGGTAGGGGCAATGAGCAGTTCTTC; CDR3 protein: CASSMGAGRGNEQFF; D gene: -; V gene: TRBV19; clone size: -; J gene: TRBJ2-1
CDR3 DNA: TGTGCCAGCAGTGAAGCCGGGACTAGTCTCTTTGCCTACGAGCAGTACTTC; CDR3 protein: CASSEAGTSLFAYEQYF; D gene: TRBD2; V gene: TRBV6-1; clone size: -; J gene: TRBJ2-7
CDR3 DNA: TGTGCCAGCACGGGGTCTTGGGGCTACGAGCAGTACTTC; CDR3 protein: CASTGSWGYEQYF; D gene: -; V gene: TRBV27; clone size: -; J gene: TRBJ2-7
CDR3 DNA: TGTGCCAGCAGTGACATCCGGTTTCCCTACGAGCAGTACTTC; CDR3 protein: CASSDIRFPYEQYF; D gene: -; V gene: TRBV6-1; clone size: -; J gene: TRBJ2-7
CDR3 DNA: TGTGCCAGCAGCCAAGGGACCCGGTCATCCGGGGAGCTGTTTTTT; CDR3 protein: CASSQGTRSSGELFF; D gene: -; V gene: TRBV3-1/TRBV3-2; clone size: -; J gene: TRBJ2-2
CDR3 DNA: TGTGCCAGCAGTGTAGTCGGGACCCGGGCTAATGAAAAACTGTTTTTT; CDR3 protein: CASSVVGTRANEKLFF; D gene: -; V gene: TRBV6-1; clone size: -; J gene: TRBJ1-4
CDR3 DNA: TGTGCCAGCAGCCAATACGGGATAAGGAGTAGGGGACATGGCTACACCTTC; CDR3 protein: CASSQYGIRSRGHGYTF; D gene: -; V gene: TRBV14; clone size: -; J gene: TRBJ1-2
CDR3 DNA: TGTGCCAGCAAGGTCGGGGAGGGGGCTAACTATGGCTACACCTTC; CDR3 protein: CASKVGEGANYGYTF; D gene: -; V gene: TRBV28; clone size: -; J gene: TRBJ1-2
CDR3 DNA: TGTGCCAGCAGTTTAGGGGATGGCTACACCTTC; CDR3 protein: CASSLGDGYTF; D gene: -; V gene: TRBV12-3/TRBV12-4; clone size: -; J gene: TRBJ1-2
CDR3 DNA: TGTGCCAGCAGCTTAACTAGCGGGGGGAACTACAATGAGCAGTTCTTC; CDR3 protein: CASSLTSGGNYNEQFF; D gene: TRBD2; V gene: TRBV4-2; clone size: -; J gene: TRBJ2-1
CDR3 DNA: TGTGCCAGCCCCCCCCACCCAGGGGTTAATTCACCCCTCCACTTT; CDR3 protein: CASPPHPGVNSPLHF; D gene: -; V gene: TRBV21-1; clone size: -; J gene: TRBJ1-6
CDR3 DNA: TGTGCCATCAGTGCGGGTGATCAGCCCCAGCATTTT; CDR3 protein: CAISAGDQPQHF; D gene: -; V gene: TRBV10-3; clone size: -; J gene: TRBJ1-5
CDR3 DNA: TGTGCCGCAGGGGGCCCAGATACGCAGTATTTT; CDR3 protein: CAAGGPDTQYF; D gene: TRBD1; V gene: TRBV12-3/TRBV12-4; clone size: -; J gene: TRBJ2-3
CDR3 DNA: TGTGCCATCAGTGAGTCGCGGCCCAGATCTGGAAACACCATATATTTT; CDR3 protein: CAISESRPRSGNTIYF; D gene: -; V gene: TRBV10-3; clone size: -; J gene: TRBJ1-3